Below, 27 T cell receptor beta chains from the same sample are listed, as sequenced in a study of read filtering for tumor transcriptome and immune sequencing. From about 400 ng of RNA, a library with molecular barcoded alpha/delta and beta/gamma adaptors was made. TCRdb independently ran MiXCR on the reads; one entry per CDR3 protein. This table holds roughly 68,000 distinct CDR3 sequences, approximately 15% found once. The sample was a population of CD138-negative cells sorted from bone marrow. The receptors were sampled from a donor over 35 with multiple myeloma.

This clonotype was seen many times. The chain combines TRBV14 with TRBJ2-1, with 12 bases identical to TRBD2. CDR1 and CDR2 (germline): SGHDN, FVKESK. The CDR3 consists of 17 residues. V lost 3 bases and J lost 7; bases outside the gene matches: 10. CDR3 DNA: TGTGCCAGCAGCCACTATGATACTAGCGGGAGGAGGAATGAGCAGTTCTTC. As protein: CASSHYDTSGRRNEQFF.

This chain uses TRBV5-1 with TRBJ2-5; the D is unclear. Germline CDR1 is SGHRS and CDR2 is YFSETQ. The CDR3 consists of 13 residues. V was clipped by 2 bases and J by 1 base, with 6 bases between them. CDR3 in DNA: TGCGCCAGCAGCTTCCAGTCCCAAGAGACCCAGTACTTC. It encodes CASSFQSQETQYF. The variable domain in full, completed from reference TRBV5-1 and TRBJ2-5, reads KAGVTQTPRYLIKTRGQQVTLSCSPISGHRSVSWYQQTPGQGLQFLFEYFSETQRNKGNFPGRFSGRQFSNSRSEMNVSTLELGDSALYLCASSFQSQETQYFGPGTRLLVL.

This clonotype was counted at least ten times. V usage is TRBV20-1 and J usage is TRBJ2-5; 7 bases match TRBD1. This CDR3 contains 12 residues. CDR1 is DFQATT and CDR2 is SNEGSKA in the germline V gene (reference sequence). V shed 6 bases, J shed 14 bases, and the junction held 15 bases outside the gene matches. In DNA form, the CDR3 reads TGCAGTGCAGCCTACGGGACAGTGATCCATTACTTC. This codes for CSAAYGTVIHYF.

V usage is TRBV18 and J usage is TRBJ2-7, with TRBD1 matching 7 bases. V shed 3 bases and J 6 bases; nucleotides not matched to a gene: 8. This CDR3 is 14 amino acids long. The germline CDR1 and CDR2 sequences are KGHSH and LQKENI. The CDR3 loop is CASSPIQGSVEQYF. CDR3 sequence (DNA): TGTGCCAGCTCACCCATACAGGGGTCGGTCGAGCAGTACTTC.

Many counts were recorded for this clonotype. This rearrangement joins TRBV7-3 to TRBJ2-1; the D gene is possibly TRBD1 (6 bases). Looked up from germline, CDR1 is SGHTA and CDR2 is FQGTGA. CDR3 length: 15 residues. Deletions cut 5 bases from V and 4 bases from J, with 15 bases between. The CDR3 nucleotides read TGTGCCAGCAGCCAGGACGGGACAACATACAATGAGCAGTTCTTC. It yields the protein CASSQDGTTYNEQFF.

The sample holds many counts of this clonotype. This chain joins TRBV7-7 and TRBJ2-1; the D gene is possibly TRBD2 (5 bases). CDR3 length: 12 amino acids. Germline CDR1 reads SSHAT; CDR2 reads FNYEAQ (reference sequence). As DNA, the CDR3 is TGTACCACCGGGCCCCGCCGGGGTGAGCAGTTCTTC. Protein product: CTTGPRRGEQFF.

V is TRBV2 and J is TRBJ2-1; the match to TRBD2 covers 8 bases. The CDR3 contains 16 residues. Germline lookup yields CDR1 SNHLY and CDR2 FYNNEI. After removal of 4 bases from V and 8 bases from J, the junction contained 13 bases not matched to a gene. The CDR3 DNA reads TGTGCCAGCAGTGGACGCTGGACTAGCCTTTCGGATGAGCAGTTCTTC. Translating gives CASSGRWTSLSDEQFF.

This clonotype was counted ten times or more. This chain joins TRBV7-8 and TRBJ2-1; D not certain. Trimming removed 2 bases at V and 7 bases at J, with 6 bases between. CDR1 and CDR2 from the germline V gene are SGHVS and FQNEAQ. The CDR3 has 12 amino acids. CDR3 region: CASSLPENEQFF. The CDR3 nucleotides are TGTGCCAGCAGCTTACCGGAAAATGAGCAGTTCTTC.

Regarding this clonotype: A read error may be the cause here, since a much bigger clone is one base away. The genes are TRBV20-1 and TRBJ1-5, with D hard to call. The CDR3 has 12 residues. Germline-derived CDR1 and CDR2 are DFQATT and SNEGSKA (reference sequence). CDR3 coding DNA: TGCAGTGCTAGATATAGCAGTCAGCCCCAGCATTTT. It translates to CSARYSSQPQHF.

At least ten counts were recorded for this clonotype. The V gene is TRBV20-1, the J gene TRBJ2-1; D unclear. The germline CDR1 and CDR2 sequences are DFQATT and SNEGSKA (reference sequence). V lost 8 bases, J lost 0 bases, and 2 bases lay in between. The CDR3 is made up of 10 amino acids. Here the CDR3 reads CSSSYNEQFF. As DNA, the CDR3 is TGCAGTTCCTCCTACAATGAGCAGTTCTTC.

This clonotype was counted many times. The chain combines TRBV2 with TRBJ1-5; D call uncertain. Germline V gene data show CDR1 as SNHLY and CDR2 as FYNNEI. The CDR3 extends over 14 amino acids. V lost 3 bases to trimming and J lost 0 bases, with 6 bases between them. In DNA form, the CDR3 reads TGTGCCAGCAGTGAGGGCAGTAGCAATCAGCCCCAGCATTTT. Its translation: CASSEGSSNQPQHF. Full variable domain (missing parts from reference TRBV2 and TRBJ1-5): EPEVTQTPSHQVTQMGQEVILRCVPISNHLYFYWYRQILGQKVEFLVSFYNNEISEKSEIFDDQFSVERPDGSNFTLKIRSTKLEDSAMYFCASSEGSSNQPQHFGDGTRLSIL.

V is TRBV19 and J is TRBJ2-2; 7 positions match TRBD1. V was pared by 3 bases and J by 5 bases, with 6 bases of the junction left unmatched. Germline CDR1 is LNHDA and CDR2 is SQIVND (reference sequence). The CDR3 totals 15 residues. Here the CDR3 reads CASSILTTGTGELFF. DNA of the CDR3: TGTGCCAGTAGTATTCTCACGACAGGGACCGGGGAGCTGTTTTTT.

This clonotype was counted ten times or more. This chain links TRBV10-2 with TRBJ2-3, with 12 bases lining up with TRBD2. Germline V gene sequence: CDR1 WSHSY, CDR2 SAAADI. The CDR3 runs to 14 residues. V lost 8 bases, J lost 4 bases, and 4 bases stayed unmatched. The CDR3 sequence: CASSLAGGSDTQYF. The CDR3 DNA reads TGCGCCAGCTCTCTAGCGGGGGGGTCAGATACGCAGTATTTT.

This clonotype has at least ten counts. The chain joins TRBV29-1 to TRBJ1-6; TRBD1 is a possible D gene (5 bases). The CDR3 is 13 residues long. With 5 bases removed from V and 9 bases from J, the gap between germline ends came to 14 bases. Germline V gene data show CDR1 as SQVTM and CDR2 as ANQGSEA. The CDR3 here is CSVIEGPGSPLHF. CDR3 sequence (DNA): TGCAGCGTTATTGAGGGGCCGGGTTCACCCCTCCACTTT.

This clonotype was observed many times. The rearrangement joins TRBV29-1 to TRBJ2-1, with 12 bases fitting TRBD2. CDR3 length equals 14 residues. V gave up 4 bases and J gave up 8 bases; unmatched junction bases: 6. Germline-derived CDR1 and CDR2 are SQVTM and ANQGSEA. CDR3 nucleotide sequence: TGCAGCGTTGCAAAGGGACTAGCGGGCCATGAGCAGTTCTTC. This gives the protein CSVAKGLAGHEQFF.

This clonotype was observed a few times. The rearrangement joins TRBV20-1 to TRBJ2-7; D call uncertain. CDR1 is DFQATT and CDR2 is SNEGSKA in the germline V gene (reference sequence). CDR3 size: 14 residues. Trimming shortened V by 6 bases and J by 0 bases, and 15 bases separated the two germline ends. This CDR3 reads CSAYTIQSSYEQYF. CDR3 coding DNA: TGCAGTGCCTACACTATTCAAAGCTCCTACGAGCAGTACTTC.

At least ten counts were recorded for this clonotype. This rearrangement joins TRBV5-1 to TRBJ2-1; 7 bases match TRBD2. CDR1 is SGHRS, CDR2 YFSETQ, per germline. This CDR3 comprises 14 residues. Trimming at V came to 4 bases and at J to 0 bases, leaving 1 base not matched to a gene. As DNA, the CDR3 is TGCGCCAGCAGCGAGCGGGGCTCCTACAATGAGCAGTTCTTC. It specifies CASSERGSYNEQFF. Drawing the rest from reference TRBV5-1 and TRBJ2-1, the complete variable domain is KAGVTQTPRYLIKTRGQQVTLSCSPISGHRSVSWYQQTPGQGLQFLFEYFSETQRNKGNFPGRFSGRQFSNSRSEMNVSTLELGDSALYLCASSERGSYNEQFFGPGTRLTVL.

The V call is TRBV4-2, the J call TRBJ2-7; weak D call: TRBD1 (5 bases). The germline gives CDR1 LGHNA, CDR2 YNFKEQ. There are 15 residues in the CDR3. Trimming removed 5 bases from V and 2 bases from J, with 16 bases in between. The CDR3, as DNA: TGTGCCAGCAGCTACGGCGCTACAGGCCCCTACGAGCAGTACTTC. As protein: CASSYGATGPYEQYF.

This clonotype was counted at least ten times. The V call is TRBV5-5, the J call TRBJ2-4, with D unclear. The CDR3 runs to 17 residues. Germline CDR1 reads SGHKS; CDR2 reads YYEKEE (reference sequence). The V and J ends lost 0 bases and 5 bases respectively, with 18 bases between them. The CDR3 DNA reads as TGTGCCAGCAGCTTGGGGGTTACGACGAACGCCGAAAACATTCAGTACTTC. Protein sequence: CASSLGVTTNAENIQYF.

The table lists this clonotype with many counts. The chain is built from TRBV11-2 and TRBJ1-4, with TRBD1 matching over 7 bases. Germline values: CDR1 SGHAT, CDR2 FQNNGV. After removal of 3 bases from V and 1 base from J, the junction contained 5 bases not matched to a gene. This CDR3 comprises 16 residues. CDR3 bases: TGTGCCAGCAGCTTGGCCAACAGGGGAACTAATGAAAAACTGTTTTTT. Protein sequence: CASSLANRGTNEKLFF.

The CDR3 is CASSYLEENTIYF. The CDR3 DNA follows: TGTGCCAGCAGTTATTTGGAGGAAAACACCATATATTTT. The chain uses TRBV6-6 and TRBJ1-3; D unclear. In germline, CDR1 is MNHNY, CDR2 SVGAGI (reference sequence). The CDR3 has 13 amino acids. V was cut by 3 bases and J by 6 bases, with 9 bases left in between.

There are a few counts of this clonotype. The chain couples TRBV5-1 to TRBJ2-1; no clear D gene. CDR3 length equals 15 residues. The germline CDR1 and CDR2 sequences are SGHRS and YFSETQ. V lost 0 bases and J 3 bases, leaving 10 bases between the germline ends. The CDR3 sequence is CASSLEVALYNEQFF. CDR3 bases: TGCGCCAGCAGCTTGGAGGTGGCCCTCTACAATGAGCAGTTCTTC. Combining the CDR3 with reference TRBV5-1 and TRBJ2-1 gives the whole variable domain KAGVTQTPRYLIKTRGQQVTLSCSPISGHRSVSWYQQTPGQGLQFLFEYFSETQRNKGNFPGRFSGRQFSNSRSEMNVSTLELGDSALYLCASSLEVALYNEQFFGPGTRLTVL.

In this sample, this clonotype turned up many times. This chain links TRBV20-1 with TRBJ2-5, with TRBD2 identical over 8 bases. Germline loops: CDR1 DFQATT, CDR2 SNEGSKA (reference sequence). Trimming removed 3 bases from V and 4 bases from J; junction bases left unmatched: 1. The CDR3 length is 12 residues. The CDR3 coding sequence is TGCAGTGCTAGGGGACTAGGAGAGACCCAGTACTTC. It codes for CSARGLGETQYF.

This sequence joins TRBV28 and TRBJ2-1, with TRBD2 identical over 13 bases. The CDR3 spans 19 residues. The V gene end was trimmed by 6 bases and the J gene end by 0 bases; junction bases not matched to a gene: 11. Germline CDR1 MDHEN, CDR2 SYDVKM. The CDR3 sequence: CASRPPGLAGSSSYNEQFF. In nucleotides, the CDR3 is TGTGCCAGCAGGCCCCCGGGACTAGCGGGGTCGAGCTCCTACAATGAGCAGTTCTTC.

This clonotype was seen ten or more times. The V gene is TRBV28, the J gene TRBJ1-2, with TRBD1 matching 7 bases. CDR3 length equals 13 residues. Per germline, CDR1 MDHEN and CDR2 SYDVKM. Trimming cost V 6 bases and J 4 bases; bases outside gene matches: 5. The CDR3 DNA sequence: TGTGCCAGCAGCTACAGGGACAGCTATGGCTACACCTTC. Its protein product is CASSYRDSYGYTF.

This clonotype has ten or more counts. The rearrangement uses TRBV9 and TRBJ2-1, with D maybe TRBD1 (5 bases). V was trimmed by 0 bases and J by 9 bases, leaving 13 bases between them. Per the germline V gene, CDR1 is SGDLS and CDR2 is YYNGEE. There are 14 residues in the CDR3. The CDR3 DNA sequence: TGTGCCAGCAGCGTAGCCCTGACAGCTGGTGAGCAGTTCTTC. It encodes CASSVALTAGEQFF.

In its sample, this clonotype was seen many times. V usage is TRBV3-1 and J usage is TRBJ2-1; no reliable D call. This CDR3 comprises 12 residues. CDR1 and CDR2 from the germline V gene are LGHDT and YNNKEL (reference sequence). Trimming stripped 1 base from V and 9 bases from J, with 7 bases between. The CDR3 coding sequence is TGTGCCAGCAGCCAAGTGCCATTTGAGCAGTTCTTC. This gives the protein CASSQVPFEQFF.